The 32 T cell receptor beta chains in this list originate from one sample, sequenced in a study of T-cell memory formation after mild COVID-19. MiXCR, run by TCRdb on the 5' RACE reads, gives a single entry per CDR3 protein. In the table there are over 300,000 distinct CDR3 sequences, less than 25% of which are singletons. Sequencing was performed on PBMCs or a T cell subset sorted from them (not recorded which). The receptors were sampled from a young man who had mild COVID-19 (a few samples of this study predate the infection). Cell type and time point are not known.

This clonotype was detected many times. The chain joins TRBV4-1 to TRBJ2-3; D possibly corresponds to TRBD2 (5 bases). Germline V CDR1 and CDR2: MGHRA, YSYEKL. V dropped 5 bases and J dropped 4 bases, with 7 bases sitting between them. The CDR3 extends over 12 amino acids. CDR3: CASSGSPDTQYF. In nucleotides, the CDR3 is TGCGCCAGCAGCGGGAGTCCAGATACGCAGTATTTT.

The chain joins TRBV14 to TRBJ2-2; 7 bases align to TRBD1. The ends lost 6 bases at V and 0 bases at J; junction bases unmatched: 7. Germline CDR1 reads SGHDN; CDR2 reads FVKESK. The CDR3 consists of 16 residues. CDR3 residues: CASRYTGAANTGELFF. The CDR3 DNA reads TGTGCCAGCAGATACACAGGGGCTGCGAACACCGGGGAGCTGTTTTTT. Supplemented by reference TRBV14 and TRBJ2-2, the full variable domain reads EAGVTQFPSHSVIEKGQTVTLRCDPISGHDNLYWYRRVMGKEIKFLLHFVKESKQDESGMPNNRFLAERTGGTYSTLKVQPAELEDSGVYFCASRYTGAANTGELFFGEGSRLTVL.

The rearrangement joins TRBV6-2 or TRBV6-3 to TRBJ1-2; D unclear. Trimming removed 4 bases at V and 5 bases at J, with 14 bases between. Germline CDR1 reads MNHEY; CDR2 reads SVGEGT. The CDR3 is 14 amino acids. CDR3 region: CASSSDRAGYGYTF. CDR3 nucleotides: TGTGCCAGCAGTTCGGACCGGGCTGGGTATGGCTACACCTTC.

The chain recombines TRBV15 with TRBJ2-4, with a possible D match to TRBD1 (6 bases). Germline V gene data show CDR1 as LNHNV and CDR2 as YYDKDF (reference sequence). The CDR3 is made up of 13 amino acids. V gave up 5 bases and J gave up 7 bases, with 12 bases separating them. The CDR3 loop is CATSGQRGNIQYF. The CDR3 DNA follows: TGTGCCACCAGCGGGCAGAGGGGGAACATTCAGTACTTC.

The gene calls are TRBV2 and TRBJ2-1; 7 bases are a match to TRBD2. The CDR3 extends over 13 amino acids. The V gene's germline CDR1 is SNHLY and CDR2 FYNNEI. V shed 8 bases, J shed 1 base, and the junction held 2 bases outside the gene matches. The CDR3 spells CASPGGSYNEQFF. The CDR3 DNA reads TGTGCCAGCCCGGGGGGTTCCTACAATGAGCAGTTCTTC.

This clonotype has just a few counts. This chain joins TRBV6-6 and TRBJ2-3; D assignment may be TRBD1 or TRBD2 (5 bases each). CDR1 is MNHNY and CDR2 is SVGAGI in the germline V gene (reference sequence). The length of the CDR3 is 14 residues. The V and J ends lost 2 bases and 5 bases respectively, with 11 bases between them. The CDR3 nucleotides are TGTGCCAGCAGTTACGTCAGGGCGGGAGATACGCAGTATTTT. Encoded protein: CASSYVRAGDTQYF.

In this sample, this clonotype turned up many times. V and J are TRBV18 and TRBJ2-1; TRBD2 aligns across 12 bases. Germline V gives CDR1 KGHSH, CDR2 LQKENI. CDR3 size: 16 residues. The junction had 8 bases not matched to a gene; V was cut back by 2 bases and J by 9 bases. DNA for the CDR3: TGTGCCAGCTCACCAGCTAGCGGGGGGGCCGGTATTGAGCAGTTCTTC. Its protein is CASSPASGGAGIEQFF.

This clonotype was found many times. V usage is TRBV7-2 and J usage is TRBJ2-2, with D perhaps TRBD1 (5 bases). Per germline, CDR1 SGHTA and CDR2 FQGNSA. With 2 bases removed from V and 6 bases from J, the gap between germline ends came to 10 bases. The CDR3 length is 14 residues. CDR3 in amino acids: CASSLIGAPGELFF. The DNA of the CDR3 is TGTGCCAGCAGCTTAATTGGGGCACCCGGGGAGCTGTTTTTT. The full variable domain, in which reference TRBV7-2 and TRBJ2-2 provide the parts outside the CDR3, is GAGVSQSPSNKVTEKGKDVELRCDPISGHTALYWYRQSLGQGLEFLIYFQGNSAPDKSGLPSDRFSAERTGGSVSTLTIQRTQQEDSAVYLCASSLIGAPGELFFGEGSRLTVL.

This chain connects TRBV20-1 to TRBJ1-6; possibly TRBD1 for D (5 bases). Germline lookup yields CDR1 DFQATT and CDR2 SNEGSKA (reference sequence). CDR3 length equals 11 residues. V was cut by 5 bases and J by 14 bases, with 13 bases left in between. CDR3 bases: TGCAGTGCTGGGGCTGGGGAATCCCTCCACTTT. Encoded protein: CSAGAGESLHF.

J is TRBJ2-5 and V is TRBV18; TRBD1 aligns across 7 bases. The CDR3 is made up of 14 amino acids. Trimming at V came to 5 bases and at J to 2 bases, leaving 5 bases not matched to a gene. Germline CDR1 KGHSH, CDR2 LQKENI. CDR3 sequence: CASSKPRGQETQYF. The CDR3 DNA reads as TGTGCCAGCTCAAAGCCCAGGGGGCAAGAGACCCAGTACTTC.

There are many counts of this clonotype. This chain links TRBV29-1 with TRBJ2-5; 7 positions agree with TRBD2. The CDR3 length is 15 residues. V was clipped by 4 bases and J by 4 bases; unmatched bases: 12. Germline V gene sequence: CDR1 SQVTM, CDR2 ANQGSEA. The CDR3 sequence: CSVAFWGGTGETQYF. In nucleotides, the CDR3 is TGCAGCGTTGCTTTTTGGGGAGGGACCGGAGAGACCCAGTACTTC.

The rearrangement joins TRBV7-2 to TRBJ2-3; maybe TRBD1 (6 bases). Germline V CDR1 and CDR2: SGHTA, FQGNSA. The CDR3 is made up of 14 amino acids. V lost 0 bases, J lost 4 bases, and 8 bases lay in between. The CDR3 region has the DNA TGTGCCAGCAGCTTAGCGACAGGTTCAGATACGCAGTATTTT. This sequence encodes CASSLATGSDTQYF.

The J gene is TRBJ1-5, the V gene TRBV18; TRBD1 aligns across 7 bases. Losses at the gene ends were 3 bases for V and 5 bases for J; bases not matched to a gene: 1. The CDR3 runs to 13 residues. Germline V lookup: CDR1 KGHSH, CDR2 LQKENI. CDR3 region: CASSPGTDQPQHF. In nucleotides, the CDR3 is TGTGCCAGCTCACCGGGGACAGATCAGCCCCAGCATTTT.

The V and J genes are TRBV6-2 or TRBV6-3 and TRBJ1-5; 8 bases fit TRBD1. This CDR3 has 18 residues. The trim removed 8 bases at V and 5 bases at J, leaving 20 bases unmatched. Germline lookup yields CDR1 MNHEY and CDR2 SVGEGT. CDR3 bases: TGTGCCAGCGGATCCAGGGGGCTGTTGTGGCAGTCGGATCAGCCCCAGCATTTT. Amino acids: CASGSRGLLWQSDQPQHF.

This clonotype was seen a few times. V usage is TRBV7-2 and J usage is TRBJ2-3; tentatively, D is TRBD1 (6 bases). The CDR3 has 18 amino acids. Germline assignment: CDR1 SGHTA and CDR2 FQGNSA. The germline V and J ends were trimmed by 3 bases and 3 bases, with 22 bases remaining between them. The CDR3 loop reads CASSLGRRGGGGTDTQYF. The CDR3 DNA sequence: TGTGCCAGCAGCTTGGGACGGAGAGGGGGTGGTGGTACAGATACGCAGTATTTT.

The CDR3 reads CASQTDTDTQYF. DNA of the CDR3: TGTGCCAGTCAGACTGACACAGATACGCAGTATTTT. The chain has TRBV5-4 and TRBJ2-3, with unresolved D. The ends were cut back, 8 bases at V and 2 bases at J, with 9 bases in the middle. The CDR3 contains 12 residues. Germline-derived CDR1 and CDR2 are SGHNT and YYREEE (reference sequence).

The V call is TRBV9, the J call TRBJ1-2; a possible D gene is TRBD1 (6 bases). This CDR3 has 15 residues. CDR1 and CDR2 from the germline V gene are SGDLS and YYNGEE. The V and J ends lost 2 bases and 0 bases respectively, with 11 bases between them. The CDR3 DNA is TGTGCCAGCAGCGTTGGGGGGGCGGCTAACTATGGCTACACCTTC. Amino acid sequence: CASSVGGAANYGYTF.

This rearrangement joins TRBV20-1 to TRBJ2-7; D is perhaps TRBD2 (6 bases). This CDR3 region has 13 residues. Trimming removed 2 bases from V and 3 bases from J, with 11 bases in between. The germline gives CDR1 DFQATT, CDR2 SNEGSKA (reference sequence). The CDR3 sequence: CSARSRGNYEQYF. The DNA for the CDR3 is TGCAGTGCTAGAAGTCGGGGGAACTACGAGCAGTACTTC.

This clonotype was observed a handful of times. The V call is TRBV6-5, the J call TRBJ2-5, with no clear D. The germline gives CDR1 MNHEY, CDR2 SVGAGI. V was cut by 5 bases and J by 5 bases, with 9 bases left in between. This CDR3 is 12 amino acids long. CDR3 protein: CASSNNAETQYF. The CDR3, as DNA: TGTGCCAGCAGTAACAACGCTGAGACCCAGTACTTC.

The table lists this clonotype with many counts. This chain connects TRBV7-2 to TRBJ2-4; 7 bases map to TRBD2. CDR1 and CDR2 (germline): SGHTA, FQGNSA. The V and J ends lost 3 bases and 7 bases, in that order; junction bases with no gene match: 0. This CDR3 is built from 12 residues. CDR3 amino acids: CASSLGGNIQYF. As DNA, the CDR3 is TGTGCCAGCAGCTTGGGAGGGAACATTCAGTACTTC.

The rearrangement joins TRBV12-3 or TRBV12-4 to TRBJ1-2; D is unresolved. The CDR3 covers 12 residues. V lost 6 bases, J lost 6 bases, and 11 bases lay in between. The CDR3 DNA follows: TGTGCCAGCAGCCAGAGTCGTAATGGCTACACCTTC. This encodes CASSQSRNGYTF.

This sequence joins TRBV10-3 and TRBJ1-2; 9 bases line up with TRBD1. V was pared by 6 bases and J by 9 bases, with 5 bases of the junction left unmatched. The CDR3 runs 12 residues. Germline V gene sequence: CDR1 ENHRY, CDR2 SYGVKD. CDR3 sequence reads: CAISRTGARYTF. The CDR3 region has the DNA TGTGCCATCAGCCGGACAGGGGCTCGCTACACCTTC.

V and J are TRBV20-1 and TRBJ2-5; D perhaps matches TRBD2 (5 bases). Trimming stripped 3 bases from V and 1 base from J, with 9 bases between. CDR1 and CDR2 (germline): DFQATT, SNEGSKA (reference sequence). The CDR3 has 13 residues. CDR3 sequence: CSASGVVQETQYF. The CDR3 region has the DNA TGCAGTGCTAGCGGGGTGGTCCAAGAGACCCAGTACTTC.

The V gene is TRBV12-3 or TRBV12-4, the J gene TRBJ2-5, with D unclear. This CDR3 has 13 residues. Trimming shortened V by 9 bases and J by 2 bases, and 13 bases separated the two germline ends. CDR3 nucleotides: TGTGCCAGAAGCCGGTTGGAGCAAGAGACCCAGTACTTC. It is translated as CARSRLEQETQYF.

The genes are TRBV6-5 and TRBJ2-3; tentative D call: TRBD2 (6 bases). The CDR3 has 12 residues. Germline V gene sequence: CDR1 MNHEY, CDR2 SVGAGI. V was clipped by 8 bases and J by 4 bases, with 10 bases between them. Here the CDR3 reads CASARGPDTQYF. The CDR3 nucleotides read TGTGCCAGCGCGCGGGGCCCAGATACGCAGTATTTT.

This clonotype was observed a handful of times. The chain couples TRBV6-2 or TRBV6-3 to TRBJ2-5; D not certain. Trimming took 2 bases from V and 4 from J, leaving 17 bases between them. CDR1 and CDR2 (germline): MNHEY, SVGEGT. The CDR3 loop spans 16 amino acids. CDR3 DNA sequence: TGTGCCAGCAGTTACGAACGGGCGAAGCCCGGAGAGACCCAGTACTTC. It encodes CASSYERAKPGETQYF.

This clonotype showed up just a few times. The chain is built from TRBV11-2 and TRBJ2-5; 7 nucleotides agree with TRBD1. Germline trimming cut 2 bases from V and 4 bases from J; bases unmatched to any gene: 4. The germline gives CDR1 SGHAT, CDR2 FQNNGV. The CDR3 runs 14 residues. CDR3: CASSLRPGGETQYF. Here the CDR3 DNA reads TGTGCCAGCAGCTTAAGGCCAGGGGGAGAGACCCAGTACTTC.

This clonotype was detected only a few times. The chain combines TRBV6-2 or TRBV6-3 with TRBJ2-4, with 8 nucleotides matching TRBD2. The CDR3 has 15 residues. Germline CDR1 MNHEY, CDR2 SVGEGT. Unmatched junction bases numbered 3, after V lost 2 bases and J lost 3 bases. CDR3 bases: TGTGCCAGCAGTTACATCGGGGGGGACAAAAACATTCAGTACTTC. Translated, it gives CASSYIGGDKNIQYF.

CDR3 loop: CASLAGSSGNTIYF. The CDR3 DNA is TGTGCCAGCTTGGCAGGAAGCTCTGGAAACACCATATATTTT. The V call is TRBV18, the J call TRBJ1-3; D not certain. CDR1 is KGHSH and CDR2 is LQKENI in the germline V gene. CDR3 length: 14 amino acids. V shed 7 bases and J shed 0 bases, with 10 bases lying between them.

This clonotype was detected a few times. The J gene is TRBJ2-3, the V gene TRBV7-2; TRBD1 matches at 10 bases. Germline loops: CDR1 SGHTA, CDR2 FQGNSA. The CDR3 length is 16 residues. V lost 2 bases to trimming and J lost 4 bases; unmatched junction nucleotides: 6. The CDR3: CASSLSGTGAADTQYF. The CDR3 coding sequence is TGTGCCAGCAGCTTATCCGGGACAGGGGCTGCAGATACGCAGTATTTT.

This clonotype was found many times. The CDR3 DNA sequence: TGTGCCAGCAGCGTAGGAGCGGGCGGAACCTACGAGCAGTACTTC. Amino acid sequence: CASSVGAGGTYEQYF. The chain couples TRBV9 to TRBJ2-7, with a weak D call TRBD2 (6 bases). Per germline, CDR1 SGDLS and CDR2 YYNGEE. This CDR3 spans 15 amino acids. The V end lost 0 bases, the J end lost 2 bases, and 12 bases lay between the germline ends.

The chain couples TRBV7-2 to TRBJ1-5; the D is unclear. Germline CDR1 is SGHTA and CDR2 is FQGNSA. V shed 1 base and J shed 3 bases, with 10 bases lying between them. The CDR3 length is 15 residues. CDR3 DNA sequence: TGTGCCAGCAGCTTAGTGCGTCGGAACAATCAGCCCCAGCATTTT. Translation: CASSLVRRNNQPQHF.